Here is one T cell receptor beta chain with its context. No antigen is known for it. Sample treatment: around 19 received Ad26.COV2.S at low or high dose, single or two shots; 5 received placebo; per-sample allocation not given. The samples date from day 63 after the first vaccine or placebo injection. At a Boston site, the person donating was an adult of 18-55 years. These data come from a study of Ad26.COV2.S vaccination and SARS-CoV-2 variants. Study in general: This donor came from the COV1001 trial of Ad26.COV2.S. Regarding the study as a whole: Estimates derived from TCR breadth and depth analyses may have underestimated total T cell responses. For non-spike TCRs, breadth in vaccine recipients resembled that in placebo recipients.

Germline lookup yields CDR1 LGHDT and CDR2 YNNKEL (reference sequence). The junction had 7 bases not matched to a gene; V was cut back by 1 base and J by 5 bases. The CDR3 consists of 15 residues. Using immunoSEQ multiplex PCR, the repertoire was profiled, and TCRdb retains in-frame clones only, with some absent. The sample carries hundreds of thousands of clones, about nine tenths recorded once. The chain is built from TRBV3-1 (or the pseudogene TRBV3-2) and TRBJ2-5; 7 nucleotides align to TRBD1. The clonotype originates from a person between 18 and 59 years old who received the Ad26.COV2.S COVID-19 vaccine or a placebo. Sequenced here: peripheral blood, sampled in a trial of Ad26.COV2.S vaccine versus placebo. The CDR3 here is CASSQAGTERETQYF. The CDR3 DNA reads TGTGCCAGCAGCCAAGCTGGGACAGAACGGGAGACCCAGTACTTC.